One sample yielded the 27 T cell receptor beta chains listed below, sequenced in a study of blood T cell repertoires in COVID-19. This table comes from immunoSEQ multiplex PCR, and its TCRdb copy is limited to in-frame clones, with some not included. The data show roughly 250,000 clones, with roughly 90% seen just once and 2.3% held by the top ten. The material sequenced was PBMCs or T cells enriched from blood (not recorded which). These receptors all stem from a woman aged 40 to 50 with acute COVID-19.

The CDR3 loop reads CSVDIGGGDYGYTF. DNA for the CDR3: TGCAGCGTGGATATAGGGGGAGGGGACTATGGCTACACCTTC. The chain carries TRBV29-1 and TRBJ1-2; TRBD1 might be the D (6 bases). V gave up 6 bases and J gave up 3 bases, with 17 bases separating them. The CDR3 loop spans 14 amino acids. Germline V lookup: CDR1 SQVTM, CDR2 ANQGSEA.

The V call is TRBV13, the J call TRBJ2-5; D is unresolved. V was cut by 0 bases and J by 5 bases, with 13 bases left in between. Germline loops: CDR1 PRHDT, CDR2 FYEKMQ (reference sequence). The CDR3 extends over 15 amino acids. Here the CDR3 reads CASSLGTLLGETQYF. For the CDR3, the DNA is TGTGCCAGCAGCTTAGGCACGCTTCTCGGGGAGACCCAGTACTTC.

V gene TRBV19 combines with J gene TRBJ2-1; 10 bases line up with TRBD2. Germline values: CDR1 LNHDA, CDR2 SQIVND (reference sequence). The CDR3 spans 17 residues. Trimming removed 3 bases from V and 8 bases from J; junction bases left unmatched: 13. The CDR3 DNA reads as TGTGCCAGTAGTATGGCCCCGACAGCGGGGGGGCCGGATGAGCAGTTCTTC. It codes for CASSMAPTAGGPDEQFF. Variable domain in full (rest from reference TRBV19 and TRBJ2-1): DGGITQSPKYLFRKEGQNVTLSCEQNLNHDAMYWYRQDPGQGLRLIYYSQIVNDFQKGDIAEGYSVSREKKESFPLTVTSAQKNPTAFYLCASSMAPTAGGPDEQFFGPGTRLTVL.

V gene TRBV7-2 combines with J gene TRBJ2-5; TRBD1 matches at 7 bases. J was trimmed by 3 bases and V by 0 bases; bases with no gene match: 4. The CDR3 extends over 15 amino acids. The germline CDR1 and CDR2 sequences are SGHTA and FQGNSA. The CDR3 DNA is TGTGCCAGCAGCTTAGCCGGGACAGAGAAAGAGACCCAGTACTTC. As protein: CASSLAGTEKETQYF.

This chain links TRBV10-3 with TRBJ1-5, with D hard to call. Trimming shortened V by 0 bases and J by 7 bases, and 13 bases separated the two germline ends. The V gene's germline CDR1 is ENHRY and CDR2 SYGVKD. This CDR3 spans 15 amino acids. CDR3 sequence: CAISESGMTGQPQHF. CDR3 nucleotide sequence: TGTGCCATCAGTGAGTCAGGGATGACGGGGCAGCCCCAGCATTTT.

This rearrangement joins TRBV12-3 or TRBV12-4 to TRBJ2-7; the D gene is possibly TRBD2 (5 bases). The CDR3 is 11 residues long. V was pared by 6 bases and J by 6 bases, with 9 bases between. The CDR3 region has the DNA TGTGCCAGCAGCCACGGGGTCGAGCAGTACTTC. It specifies CASSHGVEQYF.

This clone appeared once. CDR3 coding DNA: TGTGCCACCTGGACAGGCCCGAACACTGAAGCTTTCTTT. As protein: CATWTGPNTEAFF. The V call is TRBV6-5, the J call TRBJ1-1; 7 positions agree with TRBD1. The CDR3 is made up of 13 amino acids. Looked up from germline, CDR1 is MNHEY and CDR2 is SVGAGI. The V segment lost 10 bases and the J segment 1 base; nucleotides outside the gene matches: 6.

This rearrangement joins TRBV6-1 to TRBJ2-5; tentative D call: TRBD2 (6 bases). V lost 2 bases and J lost 7, with 17 bases in between. This CDR3 comprises 15 residues. Germline values: CDR1 MNHNS, CDR2 SASEGT. The CDR3: CASSESDYRRGTQYF. CDR3 in DNA: TGTGCCAGCAGTGAATCGGACTACCGGAGGGGGACCCAGTACTTC.

The chain combines TRBV13 with TRBJ1-6, with 8 bases lining up with TRBD1. CDR1 PRHDT and CDR2 FYEKMQ come from the germline V gene (reference sequence). The CDR3 sequence is 17 residues long. V gave up 4 bases and J gave up 1 base; unmatched junction bases: 6. The CDR3 spells CASSSGQGRSYNSPLHF. In nucleotides, the CDR3 is TGTGCCAGCAGCTCCGGACAGGGAAGGTCCTATAATTCACCCCTCCACTTT.

V gene TRBV15 combines with J gene TRBJ1-5; TRBD1 matches at 9 bases. The CDR3 has 16 amino acids. Germline trimming cut 1 base from V and 2 bases from J; bases unmatched to any gene: 3. CDR1 is LNHNV, CDR2 YYDKDF, per germline (reference sequence). The CDR3 sequence is CATSRGQGVGNQPQHF. Written as DNA, the CDR3 is TGTGCCACCAGCAGAGGACAGGGGGTCGGCAATCAGCCCCAGCATTTT.

The rearrangement joins TRBV6-1 to TRBJ2-2; maybe TRBD1 (5 bases). This CDR3 is built from 13 residues. Germline V gene data show CDR1 as MNHNS and CDR2 as SASEGT. V dropped 5 bases and J dropped 4 bases, with 8 bases sitting between them. Written as DNA, the CDR3 is TGTGCCAGCAGTTCTAGGGGCACCGGGGAGCTGTTTTTT. It translates to CASSSRGTGELFF.

The J gene is TRBJ2-2, the V gene TRBV19; 11 nucleotides line up with TRBD2. The germline CDR1 and CDR2 sequences are LNHDA and SQIVND (reference sequence). The V gene end was trimmed by 3 bases and the J gene end by 5 bases; junction bases not matched to a gene: 8. CDR3 length equals 17 residues. The CDR3 loop reads CASSIENSGRATGELFF. CDR3 in DNA: TGTGCCAGTAGTATCGAGAATAGCGGGAGGGCAACCGGGGAGCTGTTTTTT.

The chain carries TRBV18 and TRBJ1-5; TRBD1 matches 11 bases. The CDR3 sequence is 16 residues long. The trim removed 5 bases at V and 5 bases at J, leaving 8 bases unmatched. Germline V gene lookup returns CDR1 KGHSH and CDR2 LQKENI. CDR3 bases: TGTGCCAGCTCAGCGTCCGGGACAGGGGGTCATCAGCCCCAGCATTTT. The encoded protein is CASSASGTGGHQPQHF.

About this clone: In the same sample, other DNA sequences code for this CDR3. The V and J genes are TRBV7-2 and TRBJ1-5; 8 bases align to TRBD1. CDR1 SGHTA and CDR2 FQGNSA come from the germline V gene. After removal of 4 bases from V and 2 bases from J, the junction contained 1 base not matched to a gene. This CDR3 has 14 residues. CDR3 nucleotide sequence: TGTGCCAGCAGCTCGACAGGGGGCAATCAGCCCCAGCATTTT. Its protein product is CASSSTGGNQPQHF.

The CDR3 DNA reads as TGTGCCAGCAGCCCCCACCCGGACCCCGAGGGAGCTTTCTTT. It is translated as CASSPHPDPEGAFF. This chain links TRBV16 with TRBJ1-1; unclear D gene. This CDR3 contains 14 residues. V lost 4 bases and J lost 10, with 19 bases in between. Germline V gene data show CDR1 as KGHSY and CDR2 as FQNENV.

This chain connects TRBV5-1 to TRBJ2-7, with D perhaps TRBD1 (5 bases). The length of the CDR3 is 12 residues. Germline assignment: CDR1 SGHRS and CDR2 YFSETQ. V was pared by 4 bases and J by 3 bases, with 8 bases between. The CDR3 region has the DNA TGCGCCAGCAGCCTAGGGGTCTACGAGCAGTACTTC. Its translation: CASSLGVYEQYF.

The chain is built from TRBV5-6 and TRBJ2-1; 14 nucleotides match TRBD2. The V and J ends lost 0 bases and 0 bases, in that order; junction bases with no gene match: 2. Germline V gene data show CDR1 as SGHDT and CDR2 as YYEEEE. The CDR3 loop spans 18 amino acids. Written as DNA, the CDR3 is TGTGCCAGCAGCTTGGGACTAGCGGGAGGGGGCTCCTACAATGAGCAGTTCTTC. Its translation is CASSLGLAGGGSYNEQFF. The variable domain in full, with the rest retrieved from reference TRBV5-6 and TRBJ2-1, is DAGVTQSPTHLIKTRGQQVTLRCSPKSGHDTVSWYQQALGQGPQFIFQYYEEEERQRGNFPDRFSGHQFPNYSSELNVNALLLGDSALYLCASSLGLAGGGSYNEQFFGPGTRLTVL.

The genes are TRBV5-4 and TRBJ1-1, with D possibly being TRBD1 (6 bases). The V end lost 0 bases, the J end lost 4 bases, and 16 bases lay between the germline ends. Germline V gene lookup returns CDR1 SGHNT and CDR2 YYREEE (reference sequence). This CDR3 has 16 residues. This chain's CDR3 is CASSLASGASGTEAFF. DNA of the CDR3: TGTGCCAGCAGCTTGGCCTCAGGGGCGTCGGGCACTGAAGCTTTCTTT.

The CDR3 sequence: CASRRGGPRVETQYF. The CDR3 DNA reads as TGTGCCAGTCGGAGGGGGGGACCCAGGGTAGAGACCCAGTACTTC. The V call is TRBV7-2, the J call TRBJ2-5, with a weak D call TRBD2 (7 bases). V was clipped by 9 bases and J by 4 bases, with 21 bases between them. CDR1 SGHTA and CDR2 FQGNSA come from the germline V gene. The CDR3 is 15 residues long.

The chain joins TRBV6-1 to TRBJ2-1, with 8 bases matching TRBD2. The ends lost 3 bases at V and 6 bases at J; junction bases unmatched: 4. The CDR3 consists of 14 residues. Germline-derived CDR1 and CDR2 are MNHNS and SASEGT. The CDR3 spells CASSDGLASNEQFF. The CDR3 DNA follows: TGTGCCAGCAGTGACGGACTAGCAAGCAATGAGCAGTTCTTC.

V and J are TRBV6-5 and TRBJ1-5, with a possible D match to TRBD1 (6 bases). Germline CDR1 MNHEY, CDR2 SVGAGI. The CDR3 sequence is 14 residues long. With 5 bases removed from V and 5 bases from J, the gap between germline ends came to 13 bases. CDR3 protein: CASSLIRGYQPQHF. CDR3 DNA: TGTGCCAGCAGTCTCATCAGGGGCTATCAGCCCCAGCATTTT.

This clone has only one observation. This chain connects TRBV5-1 to TRBJ2-2, with a weak D call TRBD1 (7 bases). Trimming left V 3 bases short and J 2 bases short, with 14 bases between. The CDR3 is 16 amino acids. Germline V gene lookup returns CDR1 SGHRS and CDR2 YFSETQ. The CDR3: CASSSRQGGNTGELFF. The CDR3 DNA sequence: TGCGCCAGCAGCTCACGACAGGGAGGAAACACCGGGGAGCTGTTTTTT.

The rearrangement links TRBV9 to TRBJ2-3; the D gene is possibly TRBD2 (6 bases). The CDR3 covers 14 residues. V dropped 1 base and J dropped 0 bases, with 6 bases sitting between them. Germline loops: CDR1 SGDLS, CDR2 YYNGEE. CDR3 in amino acids: CASSVRGSTDTQYF. CDR3 sequence (DNA): TGTGCCAGCAGCGTACGGGGGAGCACAGATACGCAGTATTTT.

The rearrangement uses TRBV7-9 and TRBJ2-4; D is undetermined. The V end was cut by 8 bases, the J end by 0 bases, with 11 bases between. Germline V lookup: CDR1 SEHNR, CDR2 FQNEAQ (reference sequence). The CDR3 extends over 14 amino acids. The CDR3 DNA reads TGTGCCAGCTCTCCTGACTTAGCCAAAAACATTCAGTACTTC. This gives the protein CASSPDLAKNIQYF.

The chain employs TRBV5-6 and TRBJ2-5; 12 nucleotides agree with TRBD2. The germline V gene has CDR1 SGHDT and CDR2 YYEEEE. The CDR3 has 16 amino acids. With V trimmed by 2 bases and J by 5 bases, 7 bases remained unmatched. CDR3 in amino acids: CASSFGLAGTGETQYF. DNA of the CDR3: TGTGCCAGCAGCTTCGGACTAGCGGGAACCGGCGAGACCCAGTACTTC.

The rearrangement joins TRBV5-8 to TRBJ1-1, with TRBD1 matching over 8 bases. The trim removed 2 bases at V and 0 bases at J, leaving 3 bases unmatched. Germline CDR1 reads SGHTS; CDR2 reads YDEGEE. This CDR3 comprises 15 residues. CDR3 loop: CASSFGDRMNTEAFF. CDR3 DNA: TGTGCCAGCAGCTTCGGGGACAGGATGAACACTGAAGCTTTCTTT.

The count of this clone is one. The chain has TRBV11-2 and TRBJ2-5; 11 bases fit TRBD2. Trimming cost V 5 bases and J 1 base; bases outside gene matches: 3. CDR1 and CDR2 from the germline V gene are SGHAT and FQNNGV. The CDR3 covers 15 residues. The CDR3 sequence: CASSPSGGFQETQYF. DNA for the CDR3: TGTGCCAGCAGCCCTAGCGGGGGGTTCCAAGAGACCCAGTACTTC. Supplemented by reference TRBV11-2 and TRBJ2-5, the full variable domain reads EAGVAQSPRYKIIEKRQSVAFWCNPISGHATLYWYQQILGQGPKLLIQFQNNGVVDDSQLPKDRFSAERLKGVDSTLKIQPAKLEDSAVYLCASSPSGGFQETQYFGPGTRLLVL.